The sequence of this T cell receptor beta chain was determined in a study of response to subunit inactivated influenza vaccine. As to this clonotype: The antigen is not known.

TCRdb fed the RT-PCR reads into MiXCR, producing one record per CDR3 protein. There are around 580,000 distinct CDR3 sequences in the sample; approximately 12% occur only once, and roughly 10% lies in the top ten. Trimming cost V 5 bases and J 1 base, with 12 bases left between them. The germline CDR1 and CDR2 sequences are SGHTA and FQGNSA. The CDR3 is 15 residues long. Whole-study results and caveats: The authors suggested that few new T cells are recruited per seasonal influenza vaccination.

The sequences come from PBMCs from blood, collected on the day of vaccination. The rearrangement links TRBV7-2 to TRBJ1-5; D gene uncertain. The receptor was isolated from a man aged 50-60 years who received an inactivated influenza vaccine. DNA for the CDR3: TGTGCCAGCAGCCTTAACGGGGTGAGCAATCAGCCCCAGCATTTT. Amino acid sequence: CASSLNGVSNQPQHF.